Listed below are T cell receptor beta chains from one sample, sequenced in a study of OX40 agonist ivuxolimab in advanced cancers. Generated by immunoSEQ multiplex PCR, the TCRdb table keeps only in-frame clones and is missing some. The sample yields tens of thousands of clones, about 90% seen once. Sequencing used CD4+ or CD8+ T cells sorted from blood, obtained in a trial of the OX40 agonist ivuxolimab. The receptors here all came from an adult with an advanced solid tumor such as melanoma, head and neck, liver or kidney cancer. Both conserved end residues are part of each CDR3. A D gene is named only where the DNA matches it firmly. Only part of the rows carry a size: once, few, many, or a class if the clone is expanded.

j_call | clone_size | v_call | d_call | cdr3_aa | cdr3_nt
TRBJ2-5 | . | TRBV5-1 | TRBD2 | CASSLALAGVQETQYF | TGCGCCAGCAGCTTGGCCCTAGCGGGGGTTCAAGAGACCCAGTACTTC
TRBJ1-4 | few | TRBV27 | . | CASSLGFRTNEKLFF | TGTGCCAGCAGTTTGGGGTTTAGGACTAATGAAAAACTGTTTTTT
TRBJ2-5 | . | TRBV11-3 | TRBD2 | CASSSSGDQETQYF | TGTGCCAGCAGCTCTAGCGGGGACCAAGAGACCCAGTACTTC
TRBJ1-2 | . | TRBV7-8 | TRBD1 | CASSLRTGRGYTF | TGTGCCAGCAGCTTACGGACAGGGAGGGGCTACACCTTC
TRBJ2-1 | . | TRBV28 | TRBD1 | CASSHRDREYGRDEQFF | TGTGCCAGCAGCCATCGGGACAGGGAGTATGGTAGGGATGAGCAGTTCTTC
TRBJ2-7 | once | TRBV2 | . | CASSEIASEQYF | TGTGCCAGCAGTGAAATAGCGTCCGAGCAGTACTTC
TRBJ2-7 | . | TRBV29-1 | TRBD2 | CSVEGLAGDYEQYF | TGCAGCGTTGAAGGGCTAGCGGGTGACTACGAGCAGTACTTC
TRBJ2-2 | . | TRBV6-5 | . | CASSWGGELFF | TGTGCCAGCAGTTGGGGCGGGGAGCTGTTTTTT
TRBJ1-2 | once | TRBV18 | TRBD1 | CASSTGQGISSWGYTF | TGTGCCAGCTCAACGGGACAGGGGATATCTTCGTGGGGCTACACCTTC
TRBJ1-5 | . | TRBV4-1 | . | CASSHRRGNQPQHF | TGCGCCAGCAGCCACCGACGGGGCAATCAGCCCCAGCATTTT
TRBJ1-1 | . | TRBV21-1 | . | CASSKRRFDTEAFF | TGTGCCAGCAGCAAGAGGCGGTTTGACACTGAAGCTTTCTTT
TRBJ1-2 | . | TRBV5-5 | TRBD1 | CASSQPRGAGYGYTF | TGTGCCAGCAGCCAACCCAGGGGGGCAGGCTATGGCTACACCTTC
TRBJ1-2 | . | TRBV5-1 | TRBD1 | CASSHGTGDGYTF | TGCGCCAGCAGCCACGGGACAGGGGATGGCTACACCTTC
TRBJ2-7 | . | TRBV5-1 | TRBD1 | CASSLTGTGGNEQYF | TGCGCCAGCAGCTTAACCGGGACAGGGGGCAACGAGCAGTACTTC
TRBJ2-1 | . | TRBV7-2 | . | CASSVGLKNEQFF | TGTGCCAGCAGCGTCGGACTAAAGAATGAGCAGTTCTTC
TRBJ2-7 | once | TRBV27 | TRBD2 | CATGTSAFEQYF | TGTGCCACCGGGACTAGCGCGTTCGAGCAGTACTTC
TRBJ2-3 | . | TRBV29-1 | TRBD2 | CSVETRGLAGGATDTQYF | TGCAGCGTAGAAACCCGGGGACTAGCGGGAGGAGCAACAGATACGCAGTATTTT
TRBJ2-5 | . | TRBV5-1 | TRBD2 | CASSSLLAGTEETQYF | TGCGCCAGCAGCTCCTTACTAGCGGGGACAGAGGAGACCCAGTACTTC
TRBJ1-5 | . | TRBV27 | . | CAIATGSNQPQHF | TGTGCCATCGCGACGGGTAGCAATCAGCCCCAGCATTTT
TRBJ2-7 | . | TRBV15 | . | CATSRADSYEGYEQYF | TGTGCCACCAGCAGAGCTGACAGTTATGAGGGGTACGAGCAGTACTTC
TRBJ1-6 | . | TRBV19 | TRBD1 | CASRTRRDRGVSSPLHF | TGTGCCAGTAGGACACGCCGGGACAGGGGGGTATCATCACCCCTCCACTTT
TRBJ2-3 | . | TRBV27 | TRBD1 | CASSPKDRGMAKDTQYF | TGTGCCAGCAGTCCAAAGGACAGGGGGATGGCAAAAGATACGCAGTATTTT
TRBJ2-1 | few | TRBV19 | TRBD1 | CASSRTGWDEQFF | TGTGCCAGTAGCCGGACAGGGTGGGATGAGCAGTTCTTC
TRBJ2-7 | . | TRBV19 | TRBD1 | CASSPRTGFEQYF | TGTGCCAGTAGTCCCCGGACAGGGTTCGAGCAGTACTTC
TRBJ2-7 | . | TRBV19 | TRBD1 | CASSWETGGFNEQYF | TGTGCCAGTAGTTGGGAGACAGGGGGTTTCAACGAGCAGTACTTC
TRBJ2-7 | . | TRBV30 | . | CAWSRRNPYEQYF | TGTGCCTGGAGTCGCAGGAATCCCTACGAGCAGTACTTC
TRBJ1-1 | . | TRBV7-9 | . | CASSLVQGSAEAFF | TGTGCCAGCAGCTTAGTACAGGGAAGTGCTGAAGCTTTCTTT
TRBJ2-2 | . | TRBV28 | . | CASIWAGNTGELFF | TGTGCCAGCATTTGGGCAGGGAACACCGGGGAGCTGTTTTTT
TRBJ1-2 | medium-sized | TRBV4-1 | TRBD1 | CASSQDPGTGTIYTF | TGCGCCAGCAGCCAAGATCCCGGGACAGGGACCATCTACACCTTC
TRBJ2-3 | . | TRBV6-7 | TRBD2 | CASSTRTSGSTDTQYF | TGTGCCAGCAGTACGAGGACTAGCGGGAGCACAGATACGCAGTATTTT
TRBJ2-6 | . | TRBV7-3 | . | CASSSYPGQTLSSGANVLTF | TGTGCCAGCAGCTCATATCCCGGGCAGACCTTAAGCTCTGGGGCCAACGTCCTGACTTTC
TRBJ2-1 | . | TRBV9 | . | CASSVDQVNEQFF | TGTGCCAGCAGCGTGGACCAAGTGAATGAGCAGTTCTTC
TRBJ2-7 | . | TRBV19 | . | CASNSRESSYEQYF | TGTGCCAGTAACAGCAGGGAAAGCTCCTACGAGCAGTACTTC
TRBJ2-7 | . | TRBV19 | . | CASSIGLGPVYEQYF | TGTGCCAGTAGTATAGGCCTAGGCCCAGTCTACGAGCAGTACTTC
TRBJ1-2 | . | TRBV27 | . | CASSLRQGYGYTF | TGTGCCAGCAGTTTAAGGCAGGGCTATGGCTACACCTTC
TRBJ1-4 | once | TRBV4-2 | . | CASSQEIAKTNEKLFF | TGTGCCAGCAGCCAAGAGATCGCTAAAACTAATGAAAAACTGTTTTTT
TRBJ2-7 | few | TRBV29-1 | . | CSVRPAAGDEQYF | TGCAGCGTGCGCCCCGCCGCCGGCGACGAGCAGTACTTC
TRBJ1-5 | . | TRBV4-1 | . | CASSLGRNQPQHF | TGCGCCAGCAGCCTGGGACGTAATCAGCCCCAGCATTTT
TRBJ1-2 | . | TRBV28 | . | CASTVGPGTTFGYTF | TGTGCCAGCACCGTGGGGCCCGGGACAACATTCGGCTACACCTTC
TRBJ1-1 | . | TRBV30 | . | CAWSDSGTEAFF | TGTGCCTGGAGCGACTCAGGGACTGAAGCTTTCTTT
TRBJ1-1 | . | TRBV30 | . | CAWRDMNTEAFF | TGTGCCTGGAGGGATATGAACACTGAAGCTTTCTTT
TRBJ1-5 | . | TRBV4-1 | . | CASSQGIGWQPQHF | TGCGCCAGCAGCCAAGGAATAGGATGGCAGCCCCAGCATTTT
TRBJ2-5 | . | TRBV7-6 | . | CASIRSGSRSSETQYF | TGTGCCAGCATCAGGAGTGGGTCCAGGTCTTCGGAGACCCAGTACTTC
TRBJ1-1 | . | TRBV27 | . | CATRRDRATEAFF | TGTGCCACCCGCAGGGACCGGGCCACTGAAGCTTTCTTT
TRBJ1-2 | . | TRBV15 | . | CATSRDRGLTSHGYTF | TGTGCCACCAGCAGAGACAGGGGCCTTACTTCTCATGGCTACACCTTC
TRBJ2-1 | . | TRBV7-9 | TRBD2 | CASSIEREGPEQFF | TGTGCCAGCAGCATCGAGCGGGAGGGCCCTGAGCAGTTCTTC
TRBJ1-1 | . | TRBV10-3 | . | CAIGDWTADTEAFF | TGTGCCATCGGCGATTGGACAGCGGACACTGAAGCTTTCTTT
TRBJ2-1 | once | TRBV5-1 | TRBD2 | CASSLRGLAEKHYNEQFF | TGCGCCAGCAGCTTGCGTGGACTAGCGGAGAAACACTACAATGAGCAGTTCTTC
TRBJ2-7 | . | TRBV11-2 | TRBD2 | CASTGLAGNYEQYF | TGTGCCAGCACAGGACTAGCGGGAAACTACGAGCAGTACTTC
TRBJ2-3 | . | TRBV7-9 | TRBD2 | CASSDLAGGPSDTQYF | TGTGCCAGCAGCGATCTAGCGGGAGGGCCATCCGATACGCAGTATTTT
TRBJ2-1 | . | TRBV7-2 | . | CASSLLANSYNEQFF | TGTGCCAGCAGCTTATTAGCAAACTCCTACAATGAGCAGTTCTTC